Following are 29 T cell receptor beta chains from one sample sequenced in a study of human T cells and chemical hapten exposure. TCRdb called the RACE reads again in MiXCR, with one record for every CDR3 protein. This repertoire shows around 99,000 distinct CDR3 sequences, approximately 11% found once; its top ten account for 2.2%. The time point is: patch test 2, 6 weeks after DPC sensitization. This sample's treatment: therapeutic diphenylcyclopropenone sensitization with weekly scalp DPC. The sequencing used whole blood, collected in connection with sensitization to the hapten diphenylcyclopropenone (DPC). Receptors were obtained from a man aged 35 to 55 with alopecia areata. Some clones in this sample may be carry-over from other donors' samples.

This clonotype was detected ten times or more. The chain joins TRBV6-5 to TRBJ2-7; D unclear. Germline V gives CDR1 MNHEY, CDR2 SVGAGI. The length of the CDR3 is 13 residues. Deletions cut 4 bases from V and 3 bases from J, with 10 bases between. The CDR3 DNA reads TGTGCCAGCAGTTCGGGCAGCAACTACGAGCAGTACTTC. This sequence encodes CASSSGSNYEQYF.

This chain joins TRBV6-5 and TRBJ1-6; TRBD1 matches at 10 bases. V was clipped by 4 bases and J by 8 bases; unmatched bases: 5. There are 15 residues in the CDR3. The germline V gene has CDR1 MNHEY and CDR2 SVGAGI. This CDR3 reads CASSSSGTGDSPLHF. The CDR3, as DNA: TGTGCCAGCAGTTCGTCCGGGACAGGGGATTCACCCCTCCACTTT.

This clonotype turned up a few times. The chain employs TRBV10-3 and TRBJ2-3; no reliable D call. V was clipped by 6 bases and J by 2 bases, with 9 bases between them. Germline V gene sequence: CDR1 ENHRY, CDR2 SYGVKD. This CDR3 is built from 13 residues. The CDR3 here is CAISPGNTDTQYF. CDR3 bases: TGTGCCATCAGCCCGGGCAACACAGATACGCAGTATTTT.

This clonotype has just a few counts. The V and J genes are TRBV2 and TRBJ2-7; 7 bases line up with TRBD2. J lost 1 base, V lost 2 bases, and 2 bases had no gene match. The germline CDR1 and CDR2 sequences are SNHLY and FYNNEI. There are 14 residues in the CDR3. The CDR3 nucleotides are TGTGCCAGCAGTGAACGGCGGGGGTCCTACGAGCAGTACTTC. Its protein product is CASSERRGSYEQYF.

This sequence joins TRBV4-1 and TRBJ2-3; 10 bases agree with TRBD2. V dropped 5 bases and J dropped 2; count of bases not matched to a gene: 22. Germline V CDR1 and CDR2: MGHRA, YSYEKL. CDR3 size: 21 residues. The CDR3 loop reads CASSSTPILTSGQALTDTQYF. The CDR3 nucleotides read TGCGCCAGCAGCTCCACTCCTATCCTGACTAGCGGGCAGGCTCTCACAGATACGCAGTATTTT.

The V gene is TRBV27, the J gene TRBJ1-2; D is uncertain. The CDR3 is made up of 14 amino acids. Germline assignment: CDR1 MNHEY and CDR2 SMNVEV (reference sequence). The V end was cut by 0 bases, the J end by 0 bases, with 5 bases between. The CDR3 region is CASSLSRSNYGYTF. CDR3 sequence (DNA): TGTGCCAGCAGTTTATCCAGATCTAACTATGGCTACACCTTC.

This clonotype was detected only a few times. The rearrangement joins TRBV7-2 to TRBJ2-2; the match to TRBD2 covers 11 bases. The germline V gene encodes CDR1 SGHTA and CDR2 FQGNSA. V lost 5 bases and J lost 4; bases outside the gene matches: 3. The CDR3 length is 15 residues. The DNA of the CDR3 is TGTGCCAGCAGCCCACTAGCGGGAGTCACCGGGGAGCTGTTTTTT. Its protein is CASSPLAGVTGELFF.

Of note for this clonotype: One end of the junction fails to match germline, which may point to a read error. The CDR3 coding sequence is TGTGCCAGCAGCCCCCGCGGAGCGGGGTACAGTGAGCAGTTCTTC. Amino acid sequence: CASSPRGAGYSEQFF. This chain links TRBV7-9 with TRBJ2-1, with TRBD2 identical over 7 bases. Germline CDR1 is SEHNR and CDR2 is FQNEAQ (reference sequence). The CDR3 has 15 amino acids.

The table lists this clonotype with a few counts. This chain links TRBV7-2 with TRBJ2-6; either TRBD1 or TRBD2 may fit D (6 bases each). CDR3 length: 17 residues. V lost 2 bases to trimming and J lost 3 bases, with 14 bases between them. The germline V gene has CDR1 SGHTA and CDR2 FQGNSA. In DNA, the CDR3 is TGTGCCAGCAGCTTAAGGTCCGGGGGCCGTGGGGCCAACGTCCTGACTTTC. Protein sequence: CASSLRSGGRGANVLTF.

The sample holds a few counts of this clonotype. This sequence joins TRBV28 and TRBJ2-5, with D perhaps matching TRBD2 (6 bases). Trimming cost V 10 bases and J 5 bases, with 20 bases left between them. The CDR3 covers 14 residues. The germline gives CDR1 MDHEN, CDR2 SYDVKM. This CDR3 reads CAIQSPVGGETQYF. CDR3 in DNA: TGTGCCATCCAGAGCCCCGTTGGGGGGGAGACCCAGTACTTC.

This clonotype was seen at least ten times. The CDR3 spells CASSLGVHSGANVLTF. The CDR3, as DNA: TGTGCCAGCAGCTTAGGTGTACACTCTGGGGCCAACGTCCTGACTTTC. The rearrangement uses TRBV11-2 and TRBJ2-6, with D unclear. Trimming shortened V by 1 base and J by 0 bases, and 7 bases separated the two germline ends. The CDR3 consists of 16 residues. Germline values: CDR1 SGHAT, CDR2 FQNNGV.

This clonotype has more than one count but fewer than ten. The chain employs TRBV20-1 and TRBJ2-1, with 16 positions matching TRBD2. Germline V lookup: CDR1 DFQATT, CDR2 SNEGSKA (reference sequence). The CDR3 covers 16 residues. Trimming at V came to 6 bases and at J to 5 bases, leaving 7 bases not matched to a gene. The CDR3 spells CSANSGTSGRDNEQFF. CDR3 coding DNA: TGCAGTGCCAACAGCGGGACTAGCGGGAGGGACAATGAGCAGTTCTTC.

This sequence joins TRBV9 and TRBJ2-6; tentative D call: TRBD2 (6 bases). Germline CDR1 and CDR2: SGDLS and YYNGEE. CDR3 length: 18 amino acids. Trimming shortened V by 0 bases and J by 0 bases, and 13 bases separated the two germline ends. CDR3 loop: CASSVVGLTTSGANVLTF. The CDR3 nucleotides are TGTGCCAGCAGCGTAGTGGGACTCACAACCTCTGGGGCCAACGTCCTGACTTTC.

This clonotype was seen a few times. The V call is TRBV19, the J call TRBJ2-1; 12 nucleotides agree with TRBD1. Germline V gene lookup returns CDR1 LNHDA and CDR2 SQIVND (reference sequence). V lost 3 bases to trimming and J lost 8 bases; unmatched junction nucleotides: 5. The CDR3 spans 15 residues. In DNA, the CDR3 is TGTGCCAGTAGTATTTGGGACAGGGGGCGTGATGAGCAGTTCTTC. The encoded protein is CASSIWDRGRDEQFF.

A few counts support this clonotype. V is TRBV24-1 and J is TRBJ2-5; the D is unclear. Trimming took 4 bases from V and 5 from J, leaving 16 bases between them. The CDR3 length is 15 residues. The germline gives CDR1 KGHDR, CDR2 SFDVKD. CDR3 sequence: CATSESERVGETQYF. The CDR3 DNA is TGTGCCACCAGTGAATCCGAAAGGGTAGGGGAGACCCAGTACTTC.

The sample holds a few counts of this clonotype. This chain links TRBV19 with TRBJ1-3; no reliable D call. The germline V and J ends were trimmed by 5 bases and 4 bases, with 0 bases remaining between them. This CDR3 has 10 amino acids. Per germline, CDR1 LNHDA and CDR2 SQIVND (reference sequence). CDR3 loop: CASSGNTIYF. CDR3 DNA sequence: TGTGCCAGTAGTGGAAACACCATATATTTT.

This sequence joins TRBV28 and TRBJ2-7, with D perhaps TRBD2 (5 bases). The germline CDR1 and CDR2 sequences are MDHEN and SYDVKM. The V end was cut by 5 bases, the J end by 4 bases, with 15 bases between. The CDR3 sequence is 14 residues long. The DNA for the CDR3 is TGTGCCAGCAGTCCCCGCATCCAGCGGTACGAGCAGTACGTC. Translation: CASSPRIQRYEQYV.

Remarks on this clonotype: A much more abundant neighbour one base away suggests this may be a read error. V is TRBV28 and J is TRBJ1-1, with unresolved D. Germline CDR1 reads MDHEN; CDR2 reads SYDVKM. The CDR3 totals 13 residues. Trimming pared 1 base from V and 9 bases from J, leaving 12 bases between. Here the CDR3 DNA reads TGTGCCAGCAGTTTATATAAGCGGACTAAAGCTTTCTTT. This codes for CASSLYKRTKAFF.

Many counts were recorded for this clonotype. The chain recombines TRBV7-9 with TRBJ2-3; TRBD1 matches at 10 bases. This CDR3 region has 14 residues. The germline V gene encodes CDR1 SEHNR and CDR2 FQNEAQ (reference sequence). Trimming at V came to 7 bases and at J to 4 bases, leaving 5 bases not matched to a gene. The CDR3 sequence is CASNPDRGPDTQYF. In nucleotides, the CDR3 is TGTGCCAGCAACCCCGACAGGGGGCCAGATACGCAGTATTTT. Supplemented by reference TRBV7-9 and TRBJ2-3, the full variable domain reads DTGVSQNPRHKITKRGQNVTFRCDPISEHNRLYWYRQTLGQGPEFLTYFQNEAQLEKSRLLSDRFSAERPKGSFSTLEIQRTEQGDSAMYLCASNPDRGPDTQYFGPGTRLTVL.

This clonotype was counted ten times or more. The CDR3 DNA reads TGCGCCAGCAGCCAAGATGAGGGGGCAGACTATGGCTACACCTTC. Protein: CASSQDEGADYGYTF. This rearrangement joins TRBV4-3 to TRBJ1-2; 7 bases map to TRBD1. From germline, CDR1 is LGHNA and CDR2 YSLEER. The CDR3 covers 15 residues. Trimming cost V 0 bases and J 3 bases; bases outside gene matches: 4.

The chain is built from TRBV2 and TRBJ1-4; D gene unclear. CDR3 length: 14 residues. Trimming took 6 bases from V and 4 from J, leaving 12 bases between them. CDR1 and CDR2 (germline): SNHLY, FYNNEI. CDR3 sequence reads: CASSEDLGNEKLFF. CDR3 nucleotide sequence: TGTGCCAGCAGCGAGGACTTGGGTAATGAAAAACTGTTTTTT. Full variable domain (rest looked up from reference TRBV2 and TRBJ1-4): EPEVTQTPSHQVTQMGQEVILRCVPISNHLYFYWYRQILGQKVEFLVSFYNNEISEKSEIFDDQFSVERPDGSNFTLKIRSTKLEDSAMYFCASSEDLGNEKLFFGSGTQLSVL.

As DNA, the CDR3 is TGCGCCAGCAGCTTTAGTGTCTACGAGCAGTACGTC. Its translation is CASSFSVYEQYV. The chain recombines TRBV5-1 with TRBJ2-7; D ambiguous. Germline CDR1 SGHRS, CDR2 YFSETQ. Trimming stripped 2 bases from V and 3 bases from J, with 6 bases between. CDR3 length equals 12 residues.

This clonotype has only a few counts. This sequence joins TRBV12-3 or TRBV12-4 and TRBJ2-1; D perhaps matches TRBD2 (6 bases). The CDR3 length is 14 residues. Trimming took off 9 bases at V and 9 bases at J, with 21 bases between the two ends. The CDR3 protein is CASIKVEGIGEQFF. Here the CDR3 DNA reads TGTGCCAGTATTAAAGTGGAGGGGATAGGTGAGCAGTTCTTC.

The chain is built from TRBV28 and TRBJ2-6; D not resolved. The CDR3 totals 15 residues. In germline, CDR1 is MDHEN, CDR2 SYDVKM. Trimming cost V 6 bases and J 0 bases, with 9 bases left between them. Written as DNA, the CDR3 is TGTGCCAGCAGCCCCGGTATCTCTGGGGCCAACGTCCTGACTTTC. Residues: CASSPGISGANVLTF.

This clonotype was seen ten or more times. This chain connects TRBV20-1 to TRBJ1-1; maybe TRBD1 (6 bases). Between the trimmed V and J ends, which lost 0 bases and 0 bases, there was a span of 14 bases. Germline V lookup: CDR1 DFQATT, CDR2 SNEGSKA (reference sequence). This CDR3 has 16 amino acids. CDR3 DNA sequence: TGCAGTGCTAGAGATCGGGTGACAGGCTTGAACACTGAAGCTTTCTTT. It codes for CSARDRVTGLNTEAFF.

The V call is TRBV12-3 or TRBV12-4, the J call TRBJ2-1; TRBD2 aligns across 10 bases. The CDR3 runs to 15 residues. The J segment lost 5 bases and the V segment lost 7 bases, leaving 8 bases of the junction unmatched. CDR3 amino acids: CASTTSGTSHNEQFF. CDR3 DNA sequence: TGTGCCAGCACCACTAGCGGGACAAGTCACAATGAGCAGTTCTTC.

J is TRBJ2-2 and V is TRBV11-2; no clear D gene. Germline V gene data show CDR1 as SGHAT and CDR2 as FQNNGV. Trimming shortened V by 2 bases and J by 6 bases, and 4 bases separated the two germline ends. CDR3 size: 12 residues. The CDR3 nucleotides read TGTGCCAGCAGCTTAATCTCCGGGGAGCTGTTTTTT. Translating it yields CASSLISGELFF.

V and J are TRBV7-2 and TRBJ2-7, with 8 bases lining up with TRBD1. V shed 5 bases, J shed 6 bases, and the junction held 6 bases outside the gene matches. Germline V gives CDR1 SGHTA, CDR2 FQGNSA. The length of the CDR3 is 13 residues. This chain's CDR3 is CASSPPGGSEQYF. The CDR3 nucleotides are TGTGCCAGCAGCCCCCCAGGGGGCTCCGAGCAGTACTTC.

This clonotype was seen more than once but under ten times. The V call is TRBV6-5, the J call TRBJ2-7; 12 nucleotides match TRBD2. The CDR3 is 14 residues long. Germline loops: CDR1 MNHEY, CDR2 SVGAGI. The V and J ends lost 6 bases and 4 bases, in that order; junction bases with no gene match: 4. The chain's CDR3 is CASRPTSGSYEQYV. The CDR3 DNA sequence: TGTGCCAGCAGACCGACTAGCGGGAGTTACGAGCAGTACGTC.